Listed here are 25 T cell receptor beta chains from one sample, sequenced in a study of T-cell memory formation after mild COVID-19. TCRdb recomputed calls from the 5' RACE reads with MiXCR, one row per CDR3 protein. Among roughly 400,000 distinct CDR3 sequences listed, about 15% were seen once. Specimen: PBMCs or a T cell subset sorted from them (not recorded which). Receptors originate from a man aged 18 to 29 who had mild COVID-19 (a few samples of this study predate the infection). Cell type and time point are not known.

The CDR3 nucleotides read TGTGCCAGCAGTTTACGGGACACCTCGAACACCGGGGAGCTGTTTTTT. It yields the protein CASSLRDTSNTGELFF. The V gene is TRBV27, the J gene TRBJ2-2; tentative D call: TRBD1 (6 bases). V was clipped by 2 bases and J by 0 bases, with 10 bases between them. Germline assignment: CDR1 MNHEY and CDR2 SMNVEV (reference sequence). This CDR3 comprises 16 residues.

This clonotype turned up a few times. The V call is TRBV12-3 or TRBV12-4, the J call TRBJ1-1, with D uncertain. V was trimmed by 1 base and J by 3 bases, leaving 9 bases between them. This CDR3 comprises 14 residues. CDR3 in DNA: TGTGCCAGCAGTTTAGGGATAGAGTACACTGAAGCTTTCTTT. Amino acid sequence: CASSLGIEYTEAFF.

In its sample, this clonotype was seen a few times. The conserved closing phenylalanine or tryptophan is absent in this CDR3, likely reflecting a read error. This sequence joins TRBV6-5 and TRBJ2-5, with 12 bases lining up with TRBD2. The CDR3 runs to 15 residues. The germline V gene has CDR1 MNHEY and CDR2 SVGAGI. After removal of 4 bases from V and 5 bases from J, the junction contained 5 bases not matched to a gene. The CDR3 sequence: CASSSLAGGSETQYS. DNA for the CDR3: TGTGCCAGCAGTTCACTAGCGGGGGGTTCGGAGACCCAGTACTCC.

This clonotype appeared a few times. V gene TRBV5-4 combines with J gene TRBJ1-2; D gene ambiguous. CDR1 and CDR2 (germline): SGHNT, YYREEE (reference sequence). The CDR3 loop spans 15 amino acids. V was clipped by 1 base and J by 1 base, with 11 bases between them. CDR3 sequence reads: CASSLRETVNYGYTF. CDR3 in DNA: TGTGCCAGCAGCTTGAGGGAGACTGTTAACTATGGCTACACCTTC.

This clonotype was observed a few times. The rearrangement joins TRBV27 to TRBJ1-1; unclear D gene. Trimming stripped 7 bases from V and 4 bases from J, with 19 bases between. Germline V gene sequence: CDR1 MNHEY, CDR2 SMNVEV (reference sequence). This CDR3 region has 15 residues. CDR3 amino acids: CASTPFSGEGTEAFF. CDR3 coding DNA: TGTGCCAGCACTCCCTTTTCGGGAGAGGGCACTGAAGCTTTCTTT.

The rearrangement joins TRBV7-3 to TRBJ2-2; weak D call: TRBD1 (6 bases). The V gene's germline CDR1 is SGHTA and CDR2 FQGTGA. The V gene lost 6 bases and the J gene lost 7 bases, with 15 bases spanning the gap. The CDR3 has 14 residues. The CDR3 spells CASRRSRGDGELFF. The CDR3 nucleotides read TGTGCCAGCAGGCGTTCCAGGGGCGACGGGGAGCTGTTTTTT.

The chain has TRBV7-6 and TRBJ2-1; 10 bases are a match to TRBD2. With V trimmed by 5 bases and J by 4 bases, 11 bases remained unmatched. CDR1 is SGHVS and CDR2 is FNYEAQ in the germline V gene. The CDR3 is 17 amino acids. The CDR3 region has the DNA TGTGCCAGCAGCAAGCGGGCTAGCGGGGGCGAATACAATGAGCAGTTCTTC. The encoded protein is CASSKRASGGEYNEQFF.

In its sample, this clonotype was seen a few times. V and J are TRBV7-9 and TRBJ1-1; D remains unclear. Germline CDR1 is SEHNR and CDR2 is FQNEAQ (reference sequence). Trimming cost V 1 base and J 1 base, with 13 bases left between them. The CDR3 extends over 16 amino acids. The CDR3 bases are TGTGCCAGCAGCTTAGGTGCCACCCTGACGAACACTGAAGCTTTCTTT. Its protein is CASSLGATLTNTEAFF. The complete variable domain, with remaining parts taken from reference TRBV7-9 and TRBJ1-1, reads DTGVSQNPRHKITKRGQNVTFRCDPISEHNRLYWYRQTLGQGPEFLTYFQNEAQLEKSRLLSDRFSAERPKGSFSTLEIQRTEQGDSAMYLCASSLGATLTNTEAFFGQGTRLTVV.

The CDR3 region is CASMSGSNEKLFF. CDR3 DNA sequence: TGTGCCAGCATGTCAGGGTCAAATGAAAAACTGTTTTTT. The chain links TRBV7-9 to TRBJ1-4, with a possible D match to TRBD1 (5 bases). Germline V gives CDR1 SEHNR, CDR2 FQNEAQ (reference sequence). The length of the CDR3 is 13 residues. Trimming took off 7 bases at V and 5 bases at J, with 11 bases between the two ends.

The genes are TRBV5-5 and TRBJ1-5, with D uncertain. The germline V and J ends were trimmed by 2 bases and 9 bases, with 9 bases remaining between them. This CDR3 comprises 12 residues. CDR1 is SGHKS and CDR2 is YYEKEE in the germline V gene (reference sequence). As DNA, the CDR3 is TGTGCCAGCAGCTTATCAGGATTGCCCCAGCATTTT. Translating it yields CASSLSGLPQHF. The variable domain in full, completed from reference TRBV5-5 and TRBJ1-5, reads DAGVTQSPTHLIKTRGQQVTLRCSPISGHKSVSWYQQVLGQGPQFIFQYYEKEERGRGNFPDRFSARQFPNYSSELNVNALLLGDSALYLCASSLSGLPQHFGDGTRLSIL.

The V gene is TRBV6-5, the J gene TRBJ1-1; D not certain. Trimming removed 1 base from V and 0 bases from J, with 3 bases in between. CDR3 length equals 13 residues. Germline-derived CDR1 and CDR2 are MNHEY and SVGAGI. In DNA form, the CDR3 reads TGTGCCAGCAGTTACTGGTTGAACACTGAAGCTTTCTTT. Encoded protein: CASSYWLNTEAFF.

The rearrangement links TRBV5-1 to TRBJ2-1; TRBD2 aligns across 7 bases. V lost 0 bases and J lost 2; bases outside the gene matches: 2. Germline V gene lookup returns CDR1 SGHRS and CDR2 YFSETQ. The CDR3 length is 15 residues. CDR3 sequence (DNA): TGCGCCAGCAGCTTGGAAGGACTAGCCTACAATGAGCAGTTCTTC. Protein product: CASSLEGLAYNEQFF.

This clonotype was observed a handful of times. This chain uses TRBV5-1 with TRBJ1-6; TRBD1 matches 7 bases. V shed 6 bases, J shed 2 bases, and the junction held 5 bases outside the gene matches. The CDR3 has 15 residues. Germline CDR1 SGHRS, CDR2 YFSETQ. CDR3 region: CASTPQGAYNSPLHF. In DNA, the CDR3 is TGCGCCAGCACCCCTCAGGGGGCCTATAATTCACCCCTCCACTTT.

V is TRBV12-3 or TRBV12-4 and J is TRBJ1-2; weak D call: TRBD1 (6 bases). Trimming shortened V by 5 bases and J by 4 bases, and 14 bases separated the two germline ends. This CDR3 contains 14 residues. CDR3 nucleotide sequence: TGTGCCAGCAGTCGCAGGGGCTTTGGCTATGGCTACACCTTC. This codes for CASSRRGFGYGYTF.

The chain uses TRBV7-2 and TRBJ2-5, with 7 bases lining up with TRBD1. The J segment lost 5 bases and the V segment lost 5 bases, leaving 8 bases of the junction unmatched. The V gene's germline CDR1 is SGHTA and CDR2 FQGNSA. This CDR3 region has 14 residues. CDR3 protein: CASSPGRGWETQYF. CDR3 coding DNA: TGTGCCAGCAGCCCAGGCAGGGGGTGGGAGACCCAGTACTTC.

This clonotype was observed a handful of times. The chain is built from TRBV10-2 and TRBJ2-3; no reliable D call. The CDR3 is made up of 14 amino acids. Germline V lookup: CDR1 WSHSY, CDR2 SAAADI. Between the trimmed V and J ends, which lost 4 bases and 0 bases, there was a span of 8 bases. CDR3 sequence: CASSAPSSTDTQYF. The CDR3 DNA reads TGCGCCAGCAGTGCCCCAAGCAGCACAGATACGCAGTATTTT.

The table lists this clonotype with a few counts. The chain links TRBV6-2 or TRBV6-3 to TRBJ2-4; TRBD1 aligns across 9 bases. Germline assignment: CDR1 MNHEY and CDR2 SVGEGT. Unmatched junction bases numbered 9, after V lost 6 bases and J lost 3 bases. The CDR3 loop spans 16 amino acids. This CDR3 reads CASSSNPTGGKNIQYF. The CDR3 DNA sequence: TGTGCCAGCAGCTCCAACCCGACAGGGGGCAAAAACATTCAGTACTTC.

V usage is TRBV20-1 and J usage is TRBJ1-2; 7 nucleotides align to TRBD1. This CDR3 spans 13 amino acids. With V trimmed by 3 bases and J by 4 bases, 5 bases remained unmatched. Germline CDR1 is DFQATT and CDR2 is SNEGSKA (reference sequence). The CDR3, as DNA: TGCAGTGCTAGGGCAGGGGGAACCTATGGCTACACCTTC. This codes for CSARAGGTYGYTF.

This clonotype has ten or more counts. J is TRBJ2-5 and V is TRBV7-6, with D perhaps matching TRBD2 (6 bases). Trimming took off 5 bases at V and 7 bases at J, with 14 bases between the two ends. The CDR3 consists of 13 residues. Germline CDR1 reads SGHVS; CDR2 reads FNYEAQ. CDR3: CASSPEVGGTQYF. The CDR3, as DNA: TGTGCCAGCAGCCCCGAGGTGGGGGGGACCCAGTACTTC.

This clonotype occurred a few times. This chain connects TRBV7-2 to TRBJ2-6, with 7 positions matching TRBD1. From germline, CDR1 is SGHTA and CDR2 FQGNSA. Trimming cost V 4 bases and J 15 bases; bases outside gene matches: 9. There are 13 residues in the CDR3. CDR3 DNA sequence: TGTGCCAGCAGCTGGAAGGACAGGCAGGACCTGACTTTC. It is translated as CASSWKDRQDLTF.

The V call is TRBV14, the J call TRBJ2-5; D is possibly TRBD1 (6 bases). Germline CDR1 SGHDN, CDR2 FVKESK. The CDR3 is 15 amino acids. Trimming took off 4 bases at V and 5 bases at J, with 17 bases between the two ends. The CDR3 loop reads CASSRPGASWETQYF. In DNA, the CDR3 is TGTGCCAGCAGCCGCCCAGGGGCTAGTTGGGAGACCCAGTACTTC.

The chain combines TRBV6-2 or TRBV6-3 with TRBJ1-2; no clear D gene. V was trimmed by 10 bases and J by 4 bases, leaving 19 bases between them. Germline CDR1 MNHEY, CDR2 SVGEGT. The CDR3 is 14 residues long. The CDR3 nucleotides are TGTGCCATCCATCCGGACCGTGAACTCTATGGCTACACCTTC. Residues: CAIHPDRELYGYTF.

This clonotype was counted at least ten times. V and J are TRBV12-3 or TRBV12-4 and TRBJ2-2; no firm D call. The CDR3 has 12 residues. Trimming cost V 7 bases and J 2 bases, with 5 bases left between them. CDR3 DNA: TGTGCCAGCACCCCCAACACCGGGGAGCTGTTTTTT. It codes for CASTPNTGELFF.

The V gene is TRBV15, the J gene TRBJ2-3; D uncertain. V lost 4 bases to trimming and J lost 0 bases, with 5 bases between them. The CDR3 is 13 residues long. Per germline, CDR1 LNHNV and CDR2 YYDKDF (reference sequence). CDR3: CATSMYSTDTQYF. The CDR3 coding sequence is TGTGCCACCAGCATGTACAGCACAGATACGCAGTATTTT. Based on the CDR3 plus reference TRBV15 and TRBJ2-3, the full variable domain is DAMVIQNPRYQVTQFGKPVTLSCSQTLNHNVMYWYQQKSSQAPKLLFHYYDKDFNNEADTPDNFQSRRPNTSFCFLDIRSPGLGDTAMYLCATSMYSTDTQYFGPGTRLTVL.

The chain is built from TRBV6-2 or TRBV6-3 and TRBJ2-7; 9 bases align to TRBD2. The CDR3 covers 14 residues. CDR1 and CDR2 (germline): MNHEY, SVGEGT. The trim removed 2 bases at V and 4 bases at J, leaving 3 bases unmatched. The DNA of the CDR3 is TGTGCCAGCAGTTACGGGACTAGCTCTTACGAGCAGTACTTC. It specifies CASSYGTSSYEQYF.